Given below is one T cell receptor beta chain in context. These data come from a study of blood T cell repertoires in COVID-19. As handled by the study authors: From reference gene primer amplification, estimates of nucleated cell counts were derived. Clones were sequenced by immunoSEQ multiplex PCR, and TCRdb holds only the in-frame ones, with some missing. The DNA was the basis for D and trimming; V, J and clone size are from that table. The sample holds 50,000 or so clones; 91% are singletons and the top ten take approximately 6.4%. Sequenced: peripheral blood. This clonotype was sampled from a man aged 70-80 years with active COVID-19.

The CDR3 reads CASKRASGNTIYF. The CDR3 nucleotides read TGTGCCAGTAAGCGGGCGTCTGGAAACACCATATATTTT. The chain couples TRBV19 to TRBJ1-3; D remains ambiguous. Trimming left V 7 bases short and J 1 base short, with 8 bases between. Germline V lookup: CDR1 LNHDA, CDR2 SQIVND (reference sequence). The CDR3 sequence is 13 residues long.